This section outlines one TCR beta chain sequence together with its context. The CDR3 has 14 amino acids. J was trimmed by 6 bases and V by 5 bases; bases with no gene match: 6. The germline V gene has CDR1 MDHEN and CDR2 SYDVKM. An amount of RNA that ranged from 0.5 to 1 ug was reverse transcribed with random hexamers. Across 54 Vbeta and 13 Jbeta, immunoSEQ multiplex PCR amplified TCR beta CDR3. TCRdb processed the immunoSEQ multiplex PCR reads anew with MiXCR; each CDR3 protein has one entry. The sample consists of some 300,000 distinct CDR3 sequences, over 75% of them appearing once. The source of the sample is a study of CD8 T cells in Susac syndrome. Sequencing of TCR beta covered CD8+ and CD4+ T cells obtained from blood.

Sequenced sample: CD8+ T cells from PBMCs. This sequence was found in a human donor with multiple sclerosis. The chain carries TRBV28 and TRBJ2-1; 8 bases are shared with TRBD2. CDR3 loop: CASSLREGLNEQFF. The CDR3 nucleotides read TGTGCCAGCAGTCTCCGGGAGGGCCTCAATGAGCAGTTCTTC.